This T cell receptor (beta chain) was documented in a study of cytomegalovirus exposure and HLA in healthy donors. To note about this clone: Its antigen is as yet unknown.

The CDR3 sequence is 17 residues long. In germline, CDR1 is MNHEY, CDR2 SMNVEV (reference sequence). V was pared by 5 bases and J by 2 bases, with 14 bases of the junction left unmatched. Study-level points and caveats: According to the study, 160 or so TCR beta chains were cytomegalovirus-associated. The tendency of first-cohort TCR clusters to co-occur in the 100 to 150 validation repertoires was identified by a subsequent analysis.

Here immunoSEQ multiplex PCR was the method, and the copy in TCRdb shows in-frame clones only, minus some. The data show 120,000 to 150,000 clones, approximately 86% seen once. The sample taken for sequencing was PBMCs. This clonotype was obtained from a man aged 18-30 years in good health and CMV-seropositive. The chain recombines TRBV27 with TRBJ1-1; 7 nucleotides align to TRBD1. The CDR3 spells CASSPLDRSGENTEAFF. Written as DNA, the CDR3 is TGTGCCAGCAGTCCGTTGGACAGGTCGGGGGAAAACACTGAAGCTTTCTTT.